The 14 T cell receptor beta chains below come from one sample, sequenced in a study of T cell responses to AZD1222 COVID-19 vaccine. TCRdb keeps only in-frame clones here, not all; method: immunoSEQ multiplex PCR. Of approximately 61,000 clones in the sample, 81% are singletons; the top ten hold 26%. Sequencing was performed on peripheral blood, taken 28 days after the second AZD1222 dose. The receptors were gathered from an adult who received the AZD1222 COVID-19 vaccine.

This chain connects TRBV5-4 to TRBJ2-7; TRBD1 aligns across 12 bases. Unmatched junction bases numbered 10, after V lost 1 base and J lost 5 bases. Germline CDR1 and CDR2: SGHNT and YYREEE (reference sequence). The CDR3 totals 17 residues. The CDR3 nucleotides are TGTGCCAGCAGCTTGAATTTGGGACAGGGGGCGCGGAACGAGCAGTACTTC. Encoded protein: CASSLNLGQGARNEQYF.

The V call is TRBV4-1, the J call TRBJ1-6; D not resolved. V was pared by 0 bases and J by 10 bases, with 10 bases between. CDR3 length equals 14 residues. Germline CDR1 is MGHRA and CDR2 is YSYEKL. This CDR3 reads CASSQDVGGSPLHF. CDR3 in DNA: TGCGCCAGCAGCCAAGATGTGGGAGGATCACCCCTCCACTTT.

The chain combines TRBV9 with TRBJ2-7, with D perhaps TRBD1 or TRBD2 (5 bases each). V was pared by 3 bases and J by 2 bases, with 12 bases between. This CDR3 contains 14 residues. Germline V gene sequence: CDR1 SGDLS, CDR2 YYNGEE. The CDR3 sequence: CASSGGGRTYEQYF. CDR3 nucleotides: TGTGCCAGCAGCGGTGGGGGACGGACCTACGAGCAGTACTTC.

The chain has TRBV4-3 and TRBJ1-4; tentatively, D is TRBD1 (6 bases). The CDR3 has 15 amino acids. V was cut by 1 base and J by 7 bases, with 13 bases left in between. CDR1 is LGHNA, CDR2 YSLEER, per germline. CDR3 in DNA: TGCGCCAGCAGCCAAGCGGGGGCCGTGAGTGAAAAACTGTTTTTT. This codes for CASSQAGAVSEKLFF.

This clone occurred once. The J gene is TRBJ2-3, the V gene TRBV19; D is unresolved. The CDR3 runs 13 residues. Germline V CDR1 and CDR2: LNHDA, SQIVND (reference sequence). V lost 5 bases, J lost 5 bases, and 11 bases lay in between. CDR3 coding DNA: TGTGCCAGTAGTGGTAACGGCTTAGATACGCAGTATTTT. It encodes CASSGNGLDTQYF.

This chain connects TRBV28 to TRBJ1-1; 9 nucleotides match TRBD1. Trimming at V came to 7 bases and at J to 12 bases, leaving 9 bases not matched to a gene. In germline, CDR1 is MDHEN, CDR2 SYDVKM. The CDR3 covers 12 residues. The CDR3 is CASNSGQGRTFF. CDR3 nucleotides: TGTGCCAGCAACTCTGGACAGGGGAGAACTTTCTTT.

This rearrangement joins TRBV5-4 to TRBJ2-1; D uncertain. This CDR3 is 15 amino acids long. CDR1 is SGHNT, CDR2 YYREEE, per germline (reference sequence). The V end was cut by 2 bases, the J end by 2 bases, with 11 bases between. CDR3 in DNA: TGTGCCAGCAGCTTAGGTGGTGGGACCTACAATGAGCAGTTCTTC. Translation gives CASSLGGGTYNEQFF.

The chain employs TRBV2 and TRBJ1-5; D possibly corresponds to TRBD1 (5 bases). This CDR3 comprises 16 residues. V lost 6 bases and J 4 bases, leaving 19 bases between the germline ends. Germline values: CDR1 SNHLY, CDR2 FYNNEI. The CDR3 loop is CASRGGIRDGNQPQHF. In DNA, the CDR3 is TGTGCCAGCAGGGGGGGGATTAGGGACGGGAATCAGCCCCAGCATTTT.

This clone was seen once. This chain connects TRBV6-2 or TRBV6-3 to TRBJ1-5; D possibly corresponds to TRBD1 (5 bases). Germline V gene sequence: CDR1 MNHEY, CDR2 SVGEGT. There are 14 residues in the CDR3. The V end was cut by 4 bases, the J end by 5 bases, with 12 bases between. The CDR3 DNA reads TGTGCCAGCAGTTTCAGGGTGATGGATCAGCCCCAGCATTTT. This codes for CASSFRVMDQPQHF.

The rearrangement uses TRBV3-1 (or the pseudogene TRBV3-2) and TRBJ1-1; D is undetermined. CDR1 is LGHDT and CDR2 is YNNKEL in the germline V gene (reference sequence). Deletions cut 2 bases from V and 4 bases from J, with 11 bases between. CDR3 length: 14 residues. The CDR3 bases are TGTGCCAGCAGCCAACCGAGACGGAGCACTGAAGCTTTCTTT. Amino acids: CASSQPRRSTEAFF.

The chain combines TRBV5-1 with TRBJ2-3; 8 bases line up with TRBD2. The CDR3 sequence is 16 residues long. Germline V CDR1 and CDR2: SGHRS, YFSETQ. V shed 3 bases and J 4 bases; nucleotides not matched to a gene: 10. CDR3 residues: CASSWRSGSPPDTQYF. The CDR3 bases are TGCGCCAGCAGCTGGCGGAGCGGGAGTCCCCCAGATACGCAGTATTTT.

The chain links TRBV7-9 to TRBJ2-6, with D tentatively TRBD1 (6 bases). Germline V lookup: CDR1 SEHNR, CDR2 FQNEAQ (reference sequence). The CDR3 is 19 amino acids. V was shortened by 1 base and J by 4 bases, with 20 bases between the two germline ends. The CDR3 here is CASSLVQGSSLGGANVLTF. The DNA for the CDR3 is TGTGCCAGCAGCTTAGTCCAGGGGTCGAGCCTCGGAGGGGCCAACGTCCTGACTTTC.

The gene calls are TRBV2 and TRBJ1-5; maybe TRBD1 (6 bases). The V and J ends lost 2 bases and 6 bases respectively, with 11 bases between them. The CDR3 runs 14 residues. Germline assignment: CDR1 SNHLY and CDR2 FYNNEI. CDR3 DNA: TGTGCCAGCAGTGAACGGGGGGGCGGTCAGCCCCAGCATTTT. Its protein product is CASSERGGGQPQHF.

V and J are TRBV10-3 and TRBJ2-2, with D possibly matching TRBD2 (7 bases). The V end lost 7 bases, the J end lost 2 bases, and 17 bases lay between the germline ends. Germline-derived CDR1 and CDR2 are ENHRY and SYGVKD. The CDR3 has 16 residues. The CDR3 region is CAITRSGGVNTGELFF. The CDR3 nucleotides are TGTGCCATCACCAGATCGGGGGGCGTAAACACCGGGGAGCTGTTTTTT.